A single sample is the source of the 6 T cell receptor beta chains below, sequenced in a study of shared clonotypes between healthy human individuals. Only in-frame clones appear in the TCRdb table, and some are missing; sequencing was by immunoSEQ multiplex PCR. The sample records some 2,000,000 clones, 85% to 95% being singletons. The sample was naive CD4+ T cells sorted from blood. Subset reported: CD45RA+ positively selected. The receptor source for this set is a man younger than 35 in good health.

This sequence joins TRBV5-1 and TRBJ2-7, with TRBD1 matching 7 bases. V lost 0 bases and J lost 5; bases outside the gene matches: 5. The CDR3 has 14 residues. The V gene's germline CDR1 is SGHRS and CDR2 YFSETQ. The CDR3 bases are TGCGCCAGCAGCTTGGGACAGGGTGTCCACGAGCAGTACTTC. This gives the protein CASSLGQGVHEQYF.

With regard to this clone: The sample has other DNA sequences that encode this CDR3 too. The chain combines TRBV20-1 with TRBJ2-3; D call uncertain. CDR1 and CDR2 from the germline V gene are DFQATT and SNEGSKA (reference sequence). The CDR3 spans 11 residues. Trimming cost V 2 bases and J 5 bases, with 5 bases left between them. In DNA form, the CDR3 reads TGCAGTGCTAGACTAGTAGATACGCAGTATTTT. Translated: CSARLVDTQYF.

The chain joins TRBV6-5 to TRBJ2-3, with 8 bases identical to TRBD2. Germline CDR1 reads MNHEY; CDR2 reads SVGAGI. The CDR3 covers 16 residues. The V gene end was trimmed by 3 bases and the J gene end by 4 bases; junction bases not matched to a gene: 9. The CDR3 reads CASSYLTGGRSDTQYF. The CDR3 DNA sequence: TGTGCCAGCAGTTATTTGACGGGAGGGCGTTCAGATACGCAGTATTTT.

Here the CDR3 reads CASSLGTLSMRQFF. CDR3 nucleotide sequence: TGTGCCAGCAGCTTAGGGACTCTATCAATGCGGCAGTTCTTC. The J gene is TRBJ2-1, the V gene TRBV7-2; perhaps TRBD2 as D (5 bases). This CDR3 has 14 amino acids. Looked up from germline, CDR1 is SGHTA and CDR2 is FQGNSA. V dropped 1 base and J dropped 12 bases, with 16 bases sitting between them.

This clone showed up just once. The chain is built from TRBV4-3 and TRBJ1-4, with 10 bases fitting TRBD1. CDR1 LGHNA and CDR2 YSLEER come from the germline V gene. The junction had 8 bases not matched to a gene; V was cut back by 3 bases and J by 7 bases. The CDR3 length is 16 residues. In DNA form, the CDR3 reads TGCGCCAGCAGCCACCCCACGACAGGGGGCGGTGAAAAACTGTTTTTT. It translates to CASSHPTTGGGEKLFF.

This chain uses TRBV6-6 with TRBJ2-1; D perhaps matches TRBD1 (5 bases). Germline values: CDR1 MNHNY, CDR2 SVGAGI (reference sequence). The V gene lost 6 bases and the J gene lost 8 bases, with 14 bases spanning the gap. The CDR3 is 13 amino acids. In DNA, the CDR3 is TGTGCCAGCAGCGCGAAAAGGGGCTATGAGCAGTTCTTC. Translated, it gives CASSAKRGYEQFF.